This T cell receptor (beta chain) was found in a study of T cells of healthy individuals. CDR1 and CDR2 (germline): MNHEY, SVGAGI. The CDR3 has 13 amino acids. TCRdb reanalysed the 5' RACE reads using MiXCR and keeps one entry per CDR3 protein. The sample lists about 96,000 distinct CDR3 sequences, 17% occurring once. In the case of this clonotype: A junction boundary mismatches the germline segment, possibly from a read error.

The chain combines TRBV6-5 with TRBJ2-7; D is unresolved. The sequence was obtained from a human donor in good health. CDR3 in DNA: TGTGCCAGCAGTTACGGGTACTCCTACGAGCAGCACTTC. Translation: CASSYGYSYEQHF.